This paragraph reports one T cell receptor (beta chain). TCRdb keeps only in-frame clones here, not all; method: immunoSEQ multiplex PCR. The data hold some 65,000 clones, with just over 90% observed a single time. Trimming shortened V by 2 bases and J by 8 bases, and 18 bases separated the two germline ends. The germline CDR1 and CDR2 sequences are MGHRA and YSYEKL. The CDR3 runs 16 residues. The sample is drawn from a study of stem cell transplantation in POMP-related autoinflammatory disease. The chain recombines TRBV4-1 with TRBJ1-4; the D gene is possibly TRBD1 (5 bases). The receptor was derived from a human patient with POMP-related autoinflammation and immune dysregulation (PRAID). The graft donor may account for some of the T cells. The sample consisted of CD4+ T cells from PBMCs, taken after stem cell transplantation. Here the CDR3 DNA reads TGCGCCAGCAGCCAATACCAACTTGGGACGGAAGAAAAACTGTTTTTT. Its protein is CASSQYQLGTEEKLFF.